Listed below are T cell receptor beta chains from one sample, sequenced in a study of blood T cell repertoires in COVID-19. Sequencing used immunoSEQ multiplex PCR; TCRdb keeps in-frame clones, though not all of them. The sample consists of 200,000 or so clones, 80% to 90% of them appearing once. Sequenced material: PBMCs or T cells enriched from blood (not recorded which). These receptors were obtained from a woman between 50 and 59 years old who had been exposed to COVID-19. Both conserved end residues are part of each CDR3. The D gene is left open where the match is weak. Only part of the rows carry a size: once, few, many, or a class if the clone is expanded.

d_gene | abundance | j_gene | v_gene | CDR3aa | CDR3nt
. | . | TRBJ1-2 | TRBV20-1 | CSASNRESYGYTF | TGCAGTGCTAGTAACCGAGAGTCATATGGCTACACCTTC
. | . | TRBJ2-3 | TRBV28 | CASSSLSNRFTDTQYF | TGTGCCAGCAGTTCTCTCTCCAACAGGTTCACAGATACGCAGTATTTT
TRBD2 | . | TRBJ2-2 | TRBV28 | CASSRAQLAGGGELFF | TGTGCCAGCAGTCGCGCCCAGCTAGCGGGTGGCGGGGAGCTGTTTTTT
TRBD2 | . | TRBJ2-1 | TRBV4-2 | CASSSLRVAGGSSYNEQFF | TGTGCCAGCAGCTCTTTAAGGGTAGCGGGGGGGAGCTCCTACAATGAGCAGTTCTTC
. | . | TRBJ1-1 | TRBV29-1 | CSVEGKEGGWYAEAFF | TGCAGCGTTGAAGGAAAAGAGGGGGGGTGGTACGCTGAAGCTTTCTTT
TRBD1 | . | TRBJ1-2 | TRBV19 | CASNPGQGRYGYTF | TGTGCCAGTAACCCGGGACAGGGGAGGTATGGCTACACCTTC
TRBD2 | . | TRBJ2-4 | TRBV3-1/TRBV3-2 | CASSQGSGGAGNF | TGTGCCAGCAGCCAAGGTAGCGGGGGGGCCGGGAACTTC
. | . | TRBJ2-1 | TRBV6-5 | CASSYGTPTYNEQFF | TGTGCCAGCAGTTACGGGACTCCAACCTACAATGAGCAGTTCTTC
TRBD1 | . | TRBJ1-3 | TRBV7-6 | CASSLGAAGGIAGNTIYF | TGTGCCAGCAGCTTAGGGGCAGCAGGGGGGATTGCTGGAAACACCATATATTTT
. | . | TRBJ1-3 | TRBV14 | CASSRAGPSGNTIYF | TGTGCCAGCAGCCGGGCGGGGCCTTCTGGAAACACCATATATTTT
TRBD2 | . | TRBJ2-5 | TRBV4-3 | CASSQGLRGGEETQYF | TGCGCCAGCAGCCAAGGGTTGCGGGGGGGCGAAGAGACCCAGTACTTC
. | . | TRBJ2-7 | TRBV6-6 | CASSPTGTSIKQYF | TGTGCCAGCAGCCCGACAGGTACATCAATAAAGCAGTACTTC
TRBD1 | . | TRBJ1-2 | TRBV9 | CASSSSGTVYGYTF | TGTGCCAGCAGCTCCTCGGGGACAGTCTATGGCTACACCTTC
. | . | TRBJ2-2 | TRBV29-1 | CSGRGLNTGELFF | TGCAGCGGCAGGGGATTAAACACCGGGGAGCTGTTTTTT
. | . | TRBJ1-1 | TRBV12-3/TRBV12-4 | CASGPKWAKAFF | TGTGCCAGCGGCCCTAAATGGGCGAAAGCTTTCTTT
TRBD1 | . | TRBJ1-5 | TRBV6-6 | CASSSNRGVNQPQHF | TGTGCCAGCAGTTCCAACAGGGGAGTTAATCAGCCCCAGCATTTT
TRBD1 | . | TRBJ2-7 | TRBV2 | CASSKTGVAYEQYF | TGTGCCAGCAGTAAGACAGGGGTGGCCTACGAGCAGTACTTC
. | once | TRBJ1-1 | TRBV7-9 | CASSSRSNTEAFF | TGTGCCAGCAGCTCCCGGTCGAACACTGAAGCTTTCTTT
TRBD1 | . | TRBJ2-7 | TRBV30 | CAWSSGGYEQYF | TGTGCCTGGAGCTCAGGGGGTTACGAGCAGTACTTC
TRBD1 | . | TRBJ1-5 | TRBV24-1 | CATSDPGQGPNQPQHF | TGTGCCACCAGTGATCCCGGACAGGGCCCCAATCAGCCCCAGCATTTT
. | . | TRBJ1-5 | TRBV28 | CASQQGVPPHPQHF | TGTGCCAGTCAACAGGGCGTTCCCCCTCATCCCCAGCATTTT
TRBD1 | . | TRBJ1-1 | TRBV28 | CAISSYSGTGTLNTEAFF | TGTGCCATCAGCTCTTACTCCGGGACAGGCACCCTGAACACTGAAGCTTTCTTT
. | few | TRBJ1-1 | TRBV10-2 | CASSESRGGLNTEAFF | TGCGCCAGCAGTGAGTCGAGGGGGGGCCTGAACACTGAAGCTTTCTTT
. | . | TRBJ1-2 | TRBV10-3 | CAIELSRGSYTF | TGTGCCATCGAACTATCCAGGGGTAGCTACACCTTC
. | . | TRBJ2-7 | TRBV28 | CASSLYQGGSYEQYF | TGTGCCAGCAGTTTGTACCAGGGGGGTTCCTACGAGCAGTACTTC
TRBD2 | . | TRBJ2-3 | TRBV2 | CASSVGTSGGADTQYF | TGTGCCAGCAGTGTCGGGACTAGCGGGGGGGCAGATACGCAGTATTTT
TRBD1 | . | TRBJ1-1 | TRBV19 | CASTGTGRTEAFF | TGTGCCAGCACCGGGACAGGGAGGACTGAAGCTTTCTTT
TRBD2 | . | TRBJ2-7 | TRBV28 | CASSSLAGSSYEQYF | TGTGCCAGCAGTTCCTTAGCGGGGAGCTCCTACGAGCAGTACTTC
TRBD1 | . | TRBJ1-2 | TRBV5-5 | CASRDRGNYGYTF | TGTGCCAGCCGGGACAGGGGGAACTACGGCTACACCTTC
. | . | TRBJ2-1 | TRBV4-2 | CASSQGGGGSYNEQFF | TGTGCCAGCAGCCAAGGGGGCGGTGGGTCCTACAATGAGCAGTTCTTC